The sample holds a few counts of the clone carrying this TCR beta chain. Its antigen is not known. This entry is derived from a study of regulatory T cells in long-lasting Graves disease. Findings of the study overall: The study found lower TCR diversity in persistent Graves' patients than in newly diagnosed ones. Persistent disease exhibited a predilection for TRBV28, TRBJ1-2 and TRBJ2-5.

The CDR3 covers 13 residues. The germline V gene has CDR1 SQVTM and CDR2 ANQGSEA. After removal of 4 bases from V and 6 bases from J, the junction contained 2 bases not matched to a gene. Library construction for TCR beta used iRepertoire HTBI primers and Arm-PCR of CDR3 regions. TCRdb reanalysed the multiplex PCR reads using MiXCR and keeps one entry per CDR3 protein. The sample has approximately 360,000 distinct CDR3 sequences; 20% to 25% are singletons. Time point noted: persistent/refractory GD, antithyroid drugs over 5 years with positive TRAb. The TCR library was made from RNA that had been extracted from PBMCs in TRIzol.

Sample: peripheral blood mononuclear cells (PBMCs), taken when the disease was refractory, from a patient treated with antithyroid drugs. The chain links TRBV29-1 to TRBJ1-4; 10 bases line up with TRBD1. The receptor was derived from a woman aged 40-49 years with Graves disease. The CDR3 protein is CSVVGTGDEKLFF. CDR3 bases: TGCAGCGTTGTGGGGACAGGGGATGAAAAACTGTTTTTT.